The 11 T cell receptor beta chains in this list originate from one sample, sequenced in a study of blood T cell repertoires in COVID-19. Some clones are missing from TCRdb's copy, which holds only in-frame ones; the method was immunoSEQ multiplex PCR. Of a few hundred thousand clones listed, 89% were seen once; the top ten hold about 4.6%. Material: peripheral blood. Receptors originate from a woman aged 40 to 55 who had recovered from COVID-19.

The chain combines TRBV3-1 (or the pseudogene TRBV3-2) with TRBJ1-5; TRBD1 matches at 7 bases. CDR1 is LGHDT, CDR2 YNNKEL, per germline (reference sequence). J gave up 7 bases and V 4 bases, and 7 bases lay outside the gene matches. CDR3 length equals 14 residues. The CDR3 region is CASSPNLRGQPQHF. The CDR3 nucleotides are TGTGCCAGCAGCCCCAACCTCAGGGGGCAGCCCCAGCATTTT.

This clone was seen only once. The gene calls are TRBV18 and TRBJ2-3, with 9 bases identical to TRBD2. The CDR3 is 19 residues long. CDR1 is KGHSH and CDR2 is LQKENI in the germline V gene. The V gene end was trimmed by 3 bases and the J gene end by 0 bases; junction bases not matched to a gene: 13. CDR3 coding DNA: TGTGCCAGCTCACCTCGCCGCAGCGGGGGGAAACAAAGCACAGATACGCAGTATTTT. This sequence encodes CASSPRRSGGKQSTDTQYF.

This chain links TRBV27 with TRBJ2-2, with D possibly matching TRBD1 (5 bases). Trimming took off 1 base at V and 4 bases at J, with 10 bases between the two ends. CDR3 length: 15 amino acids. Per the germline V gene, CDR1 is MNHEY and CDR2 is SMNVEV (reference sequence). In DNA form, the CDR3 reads TGTGCCAGCAGTTTATTCGGAAGGGGCACCGGGGAGCTGTTTTTT. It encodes CASSLFGRGTGELFF.

In DNA, the CDR3 is TGCGCCAGCAGAACGAGGGCGGGGGGCACAGATACGCAGTATTTT. This translates into CASRTRAGGTDTQYF. This chain connects TRBV5-1 to TRBJ2-3, with 7 nucleotides matching TRBD2. The germline V gene has CDR1 SGHRS and CDR2 YFSETQ. V lost 5 bases to trimming and J lost 1 base; unmatched junction nucleotides: 7. This CDR3 has 15 amino acids.

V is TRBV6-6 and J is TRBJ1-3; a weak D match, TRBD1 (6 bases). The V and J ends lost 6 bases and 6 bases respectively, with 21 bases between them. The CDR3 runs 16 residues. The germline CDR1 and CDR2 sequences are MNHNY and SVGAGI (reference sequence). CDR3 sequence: CASSLKQGALANTIYF. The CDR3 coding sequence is TGTGCCAGCAGCTTAAAACAGGGCGCCTTGGCAAACACCATATATTTT.

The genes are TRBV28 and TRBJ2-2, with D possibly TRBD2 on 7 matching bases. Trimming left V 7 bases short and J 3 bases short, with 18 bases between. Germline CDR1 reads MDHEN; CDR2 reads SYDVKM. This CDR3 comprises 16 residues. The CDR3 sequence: CASIWGGHVDTGELFF. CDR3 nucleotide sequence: TGTGCCAGCATATGGGGGGGCCACGTCGACACCGGGGAGCTGTTTTTT.

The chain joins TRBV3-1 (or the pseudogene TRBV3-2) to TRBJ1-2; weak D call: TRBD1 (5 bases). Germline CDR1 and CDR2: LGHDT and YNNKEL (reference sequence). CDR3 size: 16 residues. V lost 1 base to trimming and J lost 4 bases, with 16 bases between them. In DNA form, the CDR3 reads TGTGCCAGCAGCCAAGGGGTGCCCAGGGCTTCCTATGGCTACACCTTC. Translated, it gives CASSQGVPRASYGYTF.

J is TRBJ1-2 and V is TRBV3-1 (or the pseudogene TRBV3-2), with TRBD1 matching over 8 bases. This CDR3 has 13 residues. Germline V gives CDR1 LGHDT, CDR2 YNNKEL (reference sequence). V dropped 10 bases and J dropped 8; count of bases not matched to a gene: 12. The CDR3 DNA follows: TGTGCCACCGTACAGGGGGACGGGAGAGGCTACACCTTC. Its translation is CATVQGDGRGYTF.

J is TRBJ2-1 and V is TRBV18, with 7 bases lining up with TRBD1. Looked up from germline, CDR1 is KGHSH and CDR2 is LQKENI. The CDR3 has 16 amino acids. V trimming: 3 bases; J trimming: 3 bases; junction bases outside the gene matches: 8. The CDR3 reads CASSPFSGTDYNEQFF. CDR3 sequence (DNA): TGTGCCAGCTCACCCTTTTCCGGGACAGACTACAATGAGCAGTTCTTC.

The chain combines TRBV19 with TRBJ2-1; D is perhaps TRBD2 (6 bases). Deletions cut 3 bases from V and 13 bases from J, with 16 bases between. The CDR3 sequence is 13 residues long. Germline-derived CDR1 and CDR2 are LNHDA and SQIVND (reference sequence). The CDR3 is CASSMGGLSIQFF. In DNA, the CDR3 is TGTGCCAGTAGTATGGGAGGACTTTCCATACAGTTCTTC.

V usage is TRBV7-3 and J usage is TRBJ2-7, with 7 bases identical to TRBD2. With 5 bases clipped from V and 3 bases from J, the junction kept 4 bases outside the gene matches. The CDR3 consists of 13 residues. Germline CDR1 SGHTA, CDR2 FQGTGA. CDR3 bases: TGTGCCAGCAGCCAGGGACTACGCTACGAGCAGTACTTC. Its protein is CASSQGLRYEQYF.